This TCR beta chain was observed in a study of T cell responses to AZD1222 COVID-19 vaccine. Sequenced by immunoSEQ multiplex PCR; TCRdb stores in-frame clones only, minus some. This table has around 91,000 clones, approximately 90% appearing once. CDR3 length equals 11 residues. V was clipped by 8 bases and J by 3 bases, with 7 bases between them. Study-level results: Just a handful of AZD1222 recipients were seropositive at baseline.

This clone turned up a few times. Antigen: not known. This TCR derives from an adult who received the AZD1222 COVID-19 vaccine. The sample in question was peripheral blood, obtained 28 days after the second AZD1222 dose. V usage is TRBV12-3 or TRBV12-4 and J usage is TRBJ1-1, with D unresolved. The chain's CDR3 is CASGSYTEAFF. The CDR3 DNA follows: TGTGCCAGCGGGTCTTACACTGAAGCTTTCTTT.